This TCR beta chain was recorded in a study of CD8 T cells in ankylosing spondylitis. The length of the CDR3 is 11 residues. The V and J ends lost 6 bases and 14 bases, in that order; junction bases with no gene match: 8. CDR1 is MNHNY, CDR2 SVGAGI, per germline (reference sequence). Making use of molecular barcodes, quantitative 5'-RACE generated TCR beta libraries. TCRdb passed the 5' RACE reads through MiXCR, listing each CDR3 protein once. The data show roughly 130,000 distinct CDR3 sequences, 7.5% to 9.5% seen once. Study results and caveats: Significant enrichment of disease-linked clones was reportedly seen in matched ankylosing spondylitis synovial fluid. Some of these motif variants have turned up before, in reports on reactive arthritis synovial fluid and blood. The study identified a TCR beta motif of several highly homologous variants that appeared characteristic of ankylosing spondylitis blood.

This clonotype came up a few times. Its specificity is unknown. The chain uses TRBV6-6 and TRBJ1-2; 8 bases align to TRBD1. The origin of this receptor is a male donor with ankylosing spondylitis. The sequenced sample was synovial fluid, either unsorted or a sorted T cell fraction (not recorded which). CDR3 residues: CASRGRDRYTF. CDR3 in DNA: TGTGCCAGCAGAGGCAGGGACAGGTATACCTTC.